This TCR beta chain comes out of a study of cytomegalovirus exposure and HLA in healthy donors. Study-level background: A prior study identified 117 million unique TCR beta sequences from about 179 million T cells. General study results and limits: Accurate prediction of HLA-A and HLA-B alleles (for most subjects) was reportedly achieved from TCR beta sequences.

Amplification used 60 Vbeta primers and 13 Jbeta primers. Here immunoSEQ multiplex PCR was the method, and the copy in TCRdb shows in-frame clones only, minus some. The sample yields about 170,000 clones, around 73% seen once. The V end lost 4 bases, the J end lost 8 bases, and 15 bases lay between the germline ends. The CDR3 is 14 residues long. CDR1 is SEHNR, CDR2 FQNEAQ, per germline (reference sequence). This clone is a singleton in its sample. Its specificity is unknown. Sequencing was done on a sample of PBMCs. The chain has TRBV7-9 and TRBJ2-1, with a possible D match to TRBD1 (6 bases). The source is a woman between 18 and 29 years old in good health and CMV-seropositive. The CDR3 loop is CASSSNSRGDEQFF. CDR3 bases: TGTGCCAGCAGCTCAAACTCCAGGGGCGATGAGCAGTTCTTC.